The 26 T cell receptor beta chains in this list originate from one sample, sequenced in a study of beta chain features in type 1 diabetes. General study findings and limits: In every one of the four CD4+ subsets, TCRB CDR3s were moderately but significantly shorter in Type 1 diabetes patients.

Their antigens are not known. Expressed TCRB transcripts were sequenced because the isolated RNA had all been reverse transcribed beforehand. The repertoire was sequenced with immunoSEQ multiplex PCR; TCRdb's copy has only in-frame clones and lacks some. The data show 630,000 or so clones, over 11% seen once. Sequencing input: naive CD4+ T cells from blood. The receptors were gathered from a man aged 18-30 years with type 1 diabetes.

This clone turned up a few times. This chain connects TRBV14 to TRBJ2-2; no clear D. The V end lost 1 base, the J end lost 2 bases, and 8 bases lay between the germline ends. Germline V gene data show CDR1 as SGHDN and CDR2 as FVKESK. This CDR3 has 15 residues. The CDR3 region has the DNA TGTGCCAGCAGCCAAGTTATCGAAAACACCGGGGAGCTGTTTTTT. The encoded protein is CASSQVIENTGELFF.

The rearrangement links TRBV27 to TRBJ2-1, with TRBD2 as a possible D gene (5 bases). This CDR3 comprises 14 residues. V lost 1 base to trimming and J lost 6 bases, with 10 bases between them. Per germline, CDR1 MNHEY and CDR2 SMNVEV (reference sequence). The CDR3 region is CASSLWEYSNEQFF. The CDR3 DNA reads TGTGCCAGCAGTTTATGGGAGTACTCCAATGAGCAGTTCTTC.

This chain uses TRBV9 with TRBJ2-7; TRBD1 might be the D (6 bases). Trimming took off 0 bases at V and 7 bases at J, with 14 bases between the two ends. Germline V lookup: CDR1 SGDLS, CDR2 YYNGEE. The CDR3 sequence is 14 residues long. The CDR3 sequence is CASSVASGAGEQYF. CDR3 DNA sequence: TGTGCCAGCAGCGTAGCTTCAGGGGCAGGTGAGCAGTACTTC.

This sequence joins TRBV5-1 and TRBJ2-3; TRBD2 matches 13 bases. Germline values: CDR1 SGHRS, CDR2 YFSETQ. With V trimmed by 4 bases and J by 0 bases, 8 bases remained unmatched. The CDR3 contains 18 residues. The CDR3 here is CASSRLGTSGDSTDTQYF. DNA for the CDR3: TGCGCCAGCAGCCGCCTCGGGACTAGCGGGGATAGCACAGATACGCAGTATTTT.

This clone has just a few counts. The CDR3 region is CASSLGLANSNEQFF. In nucleotides, the CDR3 is TGTGCCAGCAGCTTGGGACTAGCTAATTCCAATGAGCAGTTCTTC. The rearrangement joins TRBV7-2 to TRBJ2-1; 9 bases match TRBD2. Germline V gene lookup returns CDR1 SGHTA and CDR2 FQGNSA. Losses at the gene ends were 3 bases for V and 6 bases for J; bases not matched to a gene: 6. The CDR3 has 15 residues.

This clone was seen only a few times. This chain uses TRBV15 with TRBJ2-1, with 10 nucleotides matching TRBD2. The CDR3 consists of 18 residues. CDR1 is LNHNV and CDR2 is YYDKDF in the germline V gene (reference sequence). J gave up 7 bases and V 1 base, and 13 bases lay outside the gene matches. The CDR3 DNA reads as TGTGCCACCAGCAGAGGCGCACGGGGAGCGGGAGGGCGAAATGAGCAGTTCTTC. This encodes CATSRGARGAGGRNEQFF.

This chain joins TRBV2 and TRBJ2-7, with 11 bases aligning to TRBD2. The germline CDR1 and CDR2 sequences are SNHLY and FYNNEI. There are 15 residues in the CDR3. Trimming removed 6 bases from V and 6 bases from J; junction bases left unmatched: 10. Here the CDR3 DNA reads TGTGCCAGCAGCCCACGTCGACTAGCGGGGAGCGAGCAGTACTTC. This encodes CASSPRRLAGSEQYF. The complete variable domain, with remaining parts taken from reference TRBV2 and TRBJ2-7, reads EPEVTQTPSHQVTQMGQEVILRCVPISNHLYFYWYRQILGQKVEFLVSFYNNEISEKSEIFDDQFSVERPDGSNFTLKIRSTKLEDSAMYFCASSPRRLAGSEQYFGPGTRLTVT.

The chain links TRBV10-3 to TRBJ1-2; maybe TRBD1 (6 bases). This CDR3 has 14 residues. V shed 4 bases and J shed 7 bases, with 16 bases lying between them. CDR1 and CDR2 (germline): ENHRY, SYGVKD. The CDR3 DNA reads as TGTGCCATCAGTGGGACAGCGACTGGGGGTGGCTACACCTTC. Its translation is CAISGTATGGGYTF.

This clone was counted between two and nine times. J is TRBJ2-1 and V is TRBV30; 12 positions match TRBD2. Germline V gene lookup returns CDR1 GTSNPN and CDR2 SVGIG (reference sequence). With V trimmed by 7 bases and J by 3 bases, 4 bases remained unmatched. The CDR3 length is 14 residues. CDR3 sequence reads: CAYRTSGNYNEQFF. The CDR3 nucleotides are TGTGCCTATCGGACTAGCGGGAACTACAATGAGCAGTTCTTC.

This clone was counted between two and nine times. The chain couples TRBV28 to TRBJ1-1; tentatively, D is TRBD1 (5 bases). V was pared by 7 bases and J by 1 base, with 16 bases between. The CDR3 is made up of 15 amino acids. The germline gives CDR1 MDHEN, CDR2 SYDVKM. The CDR3 nucleotides read TGTGCCAGCATCTTGGGGGGGAGATGGAACACTGAAGCTTTCTTT. Translated: CASILGGRWNTEAFF.

The V and J genes are TRBV4-2 and TRBJ2-7; 7 positions match TRBD2. Germline-derived CDR1 and CDR2 are LGHNA and YNFKEQ. J was trimmed by 3 bases and V by 4 bases; bases with no gene match: 9. There are 15 residues in the CDR3. CDR3 in DNA: TGTGCCAGCAGCCTTCGGGCTAGCGGATACTACGAGCAGTACTTC. This translates into CASSLRASGYYEQYF.

This clone showed up just a few times. The chain carries TRBV18 and TRBJ1-3; possibly TRBD1 for D (5 bases). CDR3 length equals 17 residues. Germline loops: CDR1 KGHSH, CDR2 LQKENI. V dropped 3 bases and J dropped 0 bases, with 15 bases sitting between them. The CDR3 region is CASSPGPRERSGNTIYF. For the CDR3, the DNA is TGTGCCAGCTCACCGGGGCCCAGGGAACGCTCTGGAAACACCATATATTTT. The whole variable domain, remainder taken from reference TRBV18 and TRBJ1-3, is NAGVMQNPRHLVRRRGQEARLRCSPMKGHSHVYWYRQLPEEGLKFMVYLQKENIIDESGMPKERFSAEFPKEGPSILRIQQVVRGDSAAYFCASSPGPRERSGNTIYFGEGSWLTVV.

In this sample, this clone turned up a few times. The rearrangement uses TRBV5-5 and TRBJ2-5; TRBD1 is a possible D gene (5 bases). The CDR3 contains 13 residues. Per the germline V gene, CDR1 is SGHKS and CDR2 is YYEKEE (reference sequence). Trimming stripped 4 bases from V and 5 bases from J, with 12 bases between. CDR3 in amino acids: CASSRPGIETQYF. The CDR3 region has the DNA TGTGCCAGCAGCCGTCCAGGGATCGAGACCCAGTACTTC.

The CDR3 loop reads CAWSVKGLETQYF. CDR3 coding DNA: TGTGCCTGGAGTGTGAAGGGTTTGGAGACCCAGTACTTC. The chain carries TRBV30 and TRBJ2-5; D is uncertain. Trimming shortened V by 0 bases and J by 5 bases, and 10 bases separated the two germline ends. The CDR3 spans 13 residues. Germline CDR1 GTSNPN, CDR2 SVGIG (reference sequence). The full variable domain, rest sourced from reference TRBV30 and TRBJ2-5, is SQTIHQWPATLVQPVGSPLSLECTVEGTSNPNLYWYRQAAGRGLQLLFYSVGIGQISSEVPQNLSASRPQDRQFILSSKKLLLSDSGFYLCAWSVKGLETQYFGPGTRLLVL.

This chain uses TRBV2 with TRBJ2-2; TRBD2 aligns across 7 bases. This CDR3 comprises 15 residues. The V gene's germline CDR1 is SNHLY and CDR2 FYNNEI. V gave up 5 bases and J gave up 0 bases; unmatched junction bases: 3. The CDR3, as DNA: TGTGCCAGCAGTCTGGGACTACCGAACACCGGGGAGCTGTTTTTT. It is translated as CASSLGLPNTGELFF.

In its sample, this clone was seen a few times. This sequence joins TRBV6-1 and TRBJ1-5; a weak D match, TRBD1 (5 bases). The CDR3 spans 17 residues. Germline V CDR1 and CDR2: MNHNS, SASEGT. Between the trimmed V and J ends, which lost 2 bases and 0 bases, there was a span of 14 bases. CDR3 bases: TGTGCCAGCAGTGAACTTTTTTCCGGGGGTAGCAATCAGCCCCAGCATTTT. It yields the protein CASSELFSGGSNQPQHF.

J is TRBJ1-2 and V is TRBV28; possibly TRBD1 for D (5 bases). Between the trimmed V and J ends, which lost 7 bases and 8 bases, there was a span of 17 bases. Looked up from germline, CDR1 is MDHEN and CDR2 is SYDVKM. CDR3 length equals 13 residues. The CDR3, as DNA: TGTGCCAGCATCACCGAAGCGTGGGGCGGCTACACCTTC. Translating it yields CASITEAWGGYTF.

The chain couples TRBV2 to TRBJ1-2, with D unclear. Trimming removed 8 bases at V and 5 bases at J, with 18 bases between. CDR1 and CDR2 from the germline V gene are SNHLY and FYNNEI. The CDR3 contains 14 residues. In DNA form, the CDR3 reads TGTGCCAGCGCTCCCGGACTCCGGCAGTATGGCTACACCTTC. Its translation is CASAPGLRQYGYTF.

The chain recombines TRBV30 with TRBJ1-2; a possible D gene is TRBD1 (5 bases). The germline CDR1 and CDR2 sequences are GTSNPN and SVGIG (reference sequence). This CDR3 spans 14 amino acids. V lost 3 bases to trimming and J lost 8 bases, with 19 bases between them. DNA of the CDR3: TGTGCCTGGAGCCGGAGGGGTCACCCCCGGGGCTACACCTTC. Protein: CAWSRRGHPRGYTF.

CDR3 DNA sequence: TGTGCCAGCAGTGATCTAACAGGGGGCGGTGAGACCCAGTACTTC. Translated, it gives CASSDLTGGGETQYF. The chain carries TRBV2 and TRBJ2-5; TRBD1 matches 9 bases. Per germline, CDR1 SNHLY and CDR2 FYNNEI. Trimming cost V 3 bases and J 5 bases; bases outside gene matches: 7. The CDR3 is made up of 15 amino acids. Complete variable domain (other parts from reference TRBV2 and TRBJ2-5): EPEVTQTPSHQVTQMGQEVILRCVPISNHLYFYWYRQILGQKVEFLVSFYNNEISEKSEIFDDQFSVERPDGSNFTLKIRSTKLEDSAMYFCASSDLTGGGETQYFGPGTRLLVL.

This clone was seen only a few times. Other DNA sequences in the same sample also yield this CDR3. The rearrangement links TRBV5-4 to TRBJ2-1; D gene uncertain. This CDR3 comprises 11 residues. Trimming cost V 0 bases and J 7 bases, with 2 bases left between them. CDR1 SGHNT and CDR2 YYREEE come from the germline V gene (reference sequence). The CDR3 region is CASSLDNEQFF. The DNA of the CDR3 is TGTGCCAGCAGCTTGGATAATGAGCAGTTCTTC.

V usage is TRBV7-2 and J usage is TRBJ2-7; 8 positions match TRBD1. Per germline, CDR1 SGHTA and CDR2 FQGNSA. CDR3 size: 15 residues. V lost 4 bases to trimming and J lost 2 bases; unmatched junction nucleotides: 7. The CDR3 here is CASSSAWTGPYEQYF. The DNA for the CDR3 is TGTGCCAGCAGCTCAGCATGGACAGGGCCCTACGAGCAGTACTTC.

The chain carries TRBV4-1 and TRBJ1-1, with 9 bases that match TRBD1. Germline V gene sequence: CDR1 MGHRA, CDR2 YSYEKL. The V segment lost 8 bases and the J segment 3 bases; nucleotides outside the gene matches: 7. The CDR3 has 14 amino acids. As DNA, the CDR3 is TGCGCCAGCGGATCGGACAGGGGTGACACTGAAGCTTTCTTT. Translated: CASGSDRGDTEAFF.

A few counts support this clone. This chain uses TRBV7-9 with TRBJ1-6; the D is unclear. The CDR3 totals 13 residues. Trimming took 5 bases from V and 8 from J, leaving 10 bases between them. Germline V gene sequence: CDR1 SEHNR, CDR2 FQNEAQ (reference sequence). CDR3 bases: TGTGCCAGCAGCCCTGGGCCCGATTCACCCCTCCACTTT. Protein sequence: CASSPGPDSPLHF. Combining the CDR3 with reference TRBV7-9 and TRBJ1-6 gives the whole variable domain DTGVSQNPRHKITKRGQNVTFRCDPISEHNRLYWYRQTLGQGPEFLTYFQNEAQLEKSRLLSDRFSAERPKGSFSTLEIQRTEQGDSAMYLCASSPGPDSPLHFGNGTRLTVT.

The chain combines TRBV7-3 with TRBJ2-1; perhaps TRBD2 as D (6 bases). Germline values: CDR1 SGHTA, CDR2 FQGTGA. The CDR3 is 13 amino acids. The V and J ends lost 8 bases and 10 bases respectively, with 18 bases between them. CDR3 in amino acids: CASGPPRGGEQFF. In DNA form, the CDR3 reads TGTGCCAGCGGGCCCCCGCGAGGAGGGGAGCAGTTCTTC.

The CDR3 DNA reads as TGTGCCAGCAGCGGGACTAGCGGAGACACCGGGGAGCTGTTTTTT. It yields the protein CASSGTSGDTGELFF. The chain combines TRBV25-1 with TRBJ2-2; 11 bases line up with TRBD2. CDR3 size: 15 residues. CDR1 is MGHDK, CDR2 SYGVNS, per germline. Trimming took 6 bases from V and 3 from J; bases not matched to a gene: 3.